The 12 T cell receptor beta chains below were found in one sample sequenced in a study of T cell changes during pregnancy in multiple sclerosis. The data were produced by immunoSEQ multiplex PCR, yet TCRdb's version contains in-frame clones alone and is incomplete. In the table there are under 70,000 clones, around 94% of which are singletons. The sequencing here drew on peripheral blood, taken in the third trimester of pregnancy. Source of these receptors: a female donor in good health, enrolled as a control in a pregnancy study.

The chain joins TRBV5-4 to TRBJ1-1, with D possibly TRBD1 on 5 matching bases. This CDR3 is built from 19 residues. Germline V gene lookup returns CDR1 SGHNT and CDR2 YYREEE (reference sequence). V lost 0 bases to trimming and J lost 1 base, with 22 bases between them. CDR3 nucleotide sequence: TGTGCCAGCAGCTTGGCCTTGGGATTTCAAAGTGACAGGAACACTGAAGCTTTCTTT. Encoded protein: CASSLALGFQSDRNTEAFF. Together with reference TRBV5-4 and TRBJ1-1, the CDR3 gives the full variable domain: ETGVTQSPTHLIKTRGQQVTLRCSSQSGHNTVSWYQQALGQGPQFIFQYYREEENGRGNFPPRFSGLQFPNYSSELNVNALELDDSALYLCASSLALGFQSDRNTEAFFGQGTRLTVV.

The V call is TRBV30, the J call TRBJ2-1, with no clear D. This CDR3 has 11 residues. Germline V CDR1 and CDR2: GTSNPN, SVGIG (reference sequence). Trimming took off 1 base at V and 13 bases at J, with 11 bases between the two ends. The CDR3 DNA sequence: TGTGCCTGGAGTGAGCTAGGCCGACAGTTCTTC. It translates to CAWSELGRQFF.

V gene TRBV2 combines with J gene TRBJ1-1; 7 positions match TRBD1. Germline loops: CDR1 SNHLY, CDR2 FYNNEI. The length of the CDR3 is 14 residues. V lost 7 bases to trimming and J lost 1 base; unmatched junction nucleotides: 6. CDR3 sequence: CASTLQGKNTEAFF. Here the CDR3 DNA reads TGTGCCAGCACCCTACAGGGGAAGAACACTGAAGCTTTCTTT. Supplemented by reference TRBV2 and TRBJ1-1, the full variable domain reads EPEVTQTPSHQVTQMGQEVILRCVPISNHLYFYWYRQILGQKVEFLVSFYNNEISEKSEIFDDQFSVERPDGSNFTLKIRSTKLEDSAMYFCASTLQGKNTEAFFGQGTRLTVV.

This clone was detected a few times. This sequence joins TRBV25-1 and TRBJ1-6; 7 bases line up with TRBD1. The CDR3 extends over 13 amino acids. Per germline, CDR1 MGHDK and CDR2 SYGVNS. V shed 5 bases, J shed 10 bases, and the junction held 5 bases outside the gene matches. The CDR3: CASSRQGGSPLHF. CDR3 DNA: TGTGCCAGCAGTCGACAGGGTGGGTCACCCCTCCACTTT.

For the CDR3, the DNA is TGTGCCAGCAGTTACTCAACCAGGGGGTTAGGCGAGCAGTACTTC. This encodes CASSYSTRGLGEQYF. V is TRBV6-5 and J is TRBJ2-7; 7 bases match TRBD1. V lost 0 bases, J lost 6 bases, and 8 bases stayed unmatched. This CDR3 contains 15 residues. Per germline, CDR1 MNHEY and CDR2 SVGAGI.

CDR3 region: CATSKELAGDTDTQYF. The CDR3 DNA sequence: TGTGCCACCAGCAAGGAACTAGCGGGGGACACAGATACGCAGTATTTT. The genes are TRBV15 and TRBJ2-3; 11 bases match TRBD2. V trimming: 4 bases; J trimming: 2 bases; junction bases outside the gene matches: 5. The germline CDR1 and CDR2 sequences are LNHNV and YYDKDF (reference sequence). The CDR3 length is 16 residues.

This chain connects TRBV7-9 to TRBJ1-1, with 7 bases fitting TRBD1. Germline assignment: CDR1 SEHNR and CDR2 FQNEAQ (reference sequence). V lost 4 bases, J lost 4 bases, and 9 bases stayed unmatched. This CDR3 contains 15 residues. In DNA form, the CDR3 reads TGTGCCAGCAGCTCGTCTCAGGGGGAGCGCACTGAAGCTTTCTTT. As protein: CASSSSQGERTEAFF.

The sample holds a few counts of this clone. The CDR3 loop is CASRDAAEAFF. CDR3 sequence (DNA): TGTGCCAGCAGGGATGCGGCTGAAGCTTTCTTT. The rearrangement joins TRBV6-1 to TRBJ1-1, with D unresolved. The CDR3 is 11 residues long. Per germline, CDR1 MNHNS and CDR2 SASEGT. The V end was cut by 6 bases, the J end by 6 bases, with 8 bases between.

The CDR3: CASSTPGQLYEQYF. The CDR3 DNA is TGTGCCAGTAGTACTCCGGGACAGCTCTACGAGCAGTACTTC. The rearrangement uses TRBV19 and TRBJ2-7, with 7 bases matching TRBD1. The CDR3 sequence is 14 residues long. Germline V gene sequence: CDR1 LNHDA, CDR2 SQIVND (reference sequence). The J segment lost 3 bases and the V segment lost 4 bases, leaving 6 bases of the junction unmatched. The variable domain in full, completed from reference TRBV19 and TRBJ2-7, reads DGGITQSPKYLFRKEGQNVTLSCEQNLNHDAMYWYRQDPGQGLRLIYYSQIVNDFQKGDIAEGYSVSREKKESFPLTVTSAQKNPTAFYLCASSTPGQLYEQYFGPGTRLTVT.

The chain recombines TRBV18 with TRBJ1-5, with D possibly matching TRBD1 (5 bases). This CDR3 is 14 amino acids long. Germline values: CDR1 KGHSH, CDR2 LQKENI. Trimming left V 0 bases short and J 2 bases short, with 5 bases between. The CDR3 DNA reads TGTGCCAGCTCACCACCAGGGGGCAATCAGCCCCAGCATTTT. Translated, it gives CASSPPGGNQPQHF.

The chain joins TRBV25-1 to TRBJ1-3; D is possibly TRBD1 (5 bases). Germline values: CDR1 MGHDK, CDR2 SYGVNS. The CDR3 loop spans 12 amino acids. V was shortened by 7 bases and J by 4 bases, with 8 bases between the two germline ends. The CDR3 bases are TGTGCCAGCAACGGGGGAGGAAACACCATATATTTT. Translating gives CASNGGGNTIYF.

This chain uses TRBV5-6 with TRBJ2-3, with TRBD2 matching 8 bases. V dropped 0 bases and J dropped 4; count of bases not matched to a gene: 7. Germline V gene lookup returns CDR1 SGHDT and CDR2 YYEEEE. This CDR3 spans 16 amino acids. CDR3: CASSLVPGGRADTQYF. The CDR3 DNA follows: TGTGCCAGCAGCTTGGTTCCGGGGGGGCGGGCAGATACGCAGTATTTT. Filled out from reference TRBV5-6 and TRBJ2-3, the complete variable domain reads DAGVTQSPTHLIKTRGQQVTLRCSPKSGHDTVSWYQQALGQGPQFIFQYYEEEERQRGNFPDRFSGHQFPNYSSELNVNALLLGDSALYLCASSLVPGGRADTQYFGPGTRLTVL.